This is a list of T cell receptor beta chains from one sample in a study of blood T cell repertoires in COVID-19. This table comes from immunoSEQ multiplex PCR, and its TCRdb copy is limited to in-frame clones, with some not included. The sample lists about 49,000 clones; 90% were seen once. Sequenced: peripheral blood. The origin of the receptors is a human donor in a cohort sampled during active COVID-19. CDR3s include the opening cysteine and the closing phenylalanine or tryptophan. The order of the fields is J gene, V gene, clone size, D gene, CDR3 length, CDR3 protein, CDR3 DNA. The D gene is left open where the match is weak. Not every row has a clone size; where given, it reads once, few, many or a size class.

>TRBJ1-1|TRBV6-6|.|TRBD1|15
CASSHRQGVETEAFF
TGTGCCAGCAGTCATCGACAGGGGGTCGAGACTGAAGCTTTCTTT
>TRBJ1-4|TRBV29-1|once|TRBD1|13
CSYSTGGDEKLFF
TGCAGCTACTCGACAGGGGGAGATGAAAAACTGTTTTTT
>TRBJ2-7|TRBV28|.|TRBD2|14
CASNAGTSGRRQYF
TGTGCCAGCAACGCGGGGACTAGCGGGAGAAGGCAGTACTTC
>TRBJ1-2|TRBV6-5|.|TRBD1|16
CASSSGQEGVWGGYTF
TGTGCCAGCAGTTCCGGACAGGAGGGGGTTTGGGGTGGCTACACCTTC
>TRBJ1-1|TRBV6-5|.|TRBD1|14
CASSKNYRDSGAFF
TGTGCCAGCAGTAAGAACTACCGGGACAGCGGAGCTTTCTTT
>TRBJ2-3|TRBV2|.|TRBD1|12
CASRGQSDTQYF
TGTGCCAGCAGGGGACAGTCAGATACGCAGTATTTT
>TRBJ2-3|TRBV14|.|TRBD2|15
CASSRGLAGGNTQYF
TGTGCCAGCAGCCGCGGACTAGCGGGGGGGAATACGCAGTATTTT
>TRBJ1-2|TRBV6-6|.|.|14
CASLARRGADGYTF
TGTGCCAGTCTCGCTCGGAGGGGAGCAGATGGCTACACCTTC
>TRBJ2-3|TRBV6-5|once|.|15
CASSPRRGLTDTQYF
TGTGCCAGCAGTCCCCGCCGCGGGCTTACGGATACGCAGTATTTT
>TRBJ2-3|TRBV15|.|TRBD2|18
CATSRGIALAGGRDTQYF
TGTGCCACCAGCAGGGGAATCGCACTAGCGGGGGGCCGGGATACGCAGTATTTT
>TRBJ2-3|TRBV6-5|.|TRBD1|15
CASSRTGGITDTQYF
TGTGCCAGCAGTCGGACAGGGGGGATTACAGATACGCAGTATTTT
>TRBJ2-5|TRBV29-1|once|.|15
CSVVFGGDYQETQYF
TGCAGCGTTGTTTTTGGCGGGGATTACCAAGAGACCCAGTACTTC
>TRBJ1-1|TRBV5-1|.|TRBD1|14
CASSWTGHETEAFF
TGCGCCAGCAGCTGGACAGGCCATGAGACTGAAGCTTTCTTT
>TRBJ1-3|TRBV29-1|.|.|12
CSVLSSGNTIYF
TGCAGCGTTCTGAGCTCTGGAAACACCATATATTTT
>TRBJ1-1|TRBV7-2|.|.|13
CASSFFEGYEAFF
TGTGCCAGCAGCTTTTTTGAGGGATATGAAGCTTTCTTT
>TRBJ1-2|TRBV4-3|.|.|16
CASSQDLQGAVYGYTF
TGCGCCAGCAGCCAAGATTTACAGGGCGCAGTCTATGGCTACACCTTC
>TRBJ2-7|TRBV28|.|TRBD2|15
CASSSLGLADYEQYF
TGTGCCAGCAGTTCTCTGGGACTAGCGGACTACGAGCAGTACTTC
>TRBJ2-1|TRBV7-9|.|.|15
CASSLVLGADNEQFF
TGTGCCAGCAGCTTAGTTCTGGGGGCGGACAATGAGCAGTTCTTC
>TRBJ1-5|TRBV6-5|few|TRBD1|15
CASRPGTGGFQPQHF
TGTGCCAGCAGGCCCGGGACAGGGGGCTTTCAGCCCCAGCATTTT
>TRBJ2-3|TRBV4-1|.|.|13
CASSHRAPDTQYF
TGCGCCAGCAGCCACAGGGCCCCAGATACGCAGTATTTT
>TRBJ2-5|TRBV4-2|.|.|16
CASSQESSGEQETQYF
TGTGCCAGCAGCCAAGAGTCGTCAGGGGAGCAAGAGACCCAGTACTTC
>TRBJ2-1|TRBV24-1|.|TRBD1|13
CATSDWTGNEQFF
TGTGCCACCAGTGATTGGACAGGGAATGAGCAGTTCTTC
>TRBJ2-1|TRBV9|.|.|14
CASSAPPGNNEQFF
TGTGCCAGCAGTGCCCCGCCGGGAAACAATGAGCAGTTCTTC
>TRBJ2-7|TRBV6-5|.|TRBD1|15
CASRERQGARYEQYF
TGTGCCAGCAGGGAGAGACAGGGGGCGCGGTACGAGCAGTACTTC
>TRBJ2-2|TRBV7-3|few|.|16
CASSPNGWAGEGELFF
TGTGCCAGCAGCCCAAACGGCTGGGCAGGGGAGGGGGAGCTGTTTTTT
>TRBJ2-1|TRBV27|once|.|14
CASSPRLVGNEQFF
TGTGCCAGCAGTCCAAGACTAGTCGGGAATGAGCAGTTCTTC
>TRBJ1-6|TRBV4-2|.|.|17
CASSQAFTSSYNSPLHF
TGTGCCAGCAGCCAAGCCTTCACCAGCTCCTATAATTCACCCCTCCACTTT
>TRBJ2-1|TRBV29-1|.|TRBD2|14
CSASGTYSYNEQFF
TGCAGCGCTAGCGGGACCTACTCCTACAATGAGCAGTTCTTC
>TRBJ1-3|TRBV24-1|.|.|14
CATSDWHSGNTIYF
TGTGCCACCAGTGATTGGCACTCTGGAAACACCATATATTTT
>TRBJ2-4|TRBV27|.|TRBD2|16
CASSLGSSGSRNIQYF
TGTGCCAGCAGTTTAGGGTCTAGCGGTTCTAGAAACATTCAGTACTTC
>TRBJ2-1|TRBV3-1/TRBV3-2|.|.|15
CASSHDSGGHNEQFF
TGTGCCAGCAGCCATGATAGCGGAGGTCACAATGAGCAGTTCTTC
>TRBJ2-5|TRBV3-1/TRBV3-2|.|.|14
CASSLTTNQETQYF
TGTGCCAGCAGCCTCACGACTAACCAAGAGACCCAGTACTTC
>TRBJ2-1|TRBV9|.|TRBD2|19
CASSVGGSRSGRSYNEQFF
TGTGCCAGCAGCGTAGGCGGGAGCCGGAGCGGTAGGTCCTACAATGAGCAGTTCTTC
>TRBJ2-3|TRBV7-2|.|TRBD2|17
CASSLSPRGLDTDTQYF
TGTGCCAGCAGCTTAAGCCCCCGGGGACTAGACACAGATACGCAGTATTTT
>TRBJ2-4|TRBV5-4|.|TRBD1|14
CASSFRDSMNIQYF
TGTGCCAGCAGCTTCAGGGACAGCATGAACATTCAGTACTTC
>TRBJ2-7|TRBV4-2|.|.|14
CASSQDRGGYEQYF
TGTGCCAGCAGCCAAGATCGTGGCGGCTACGAGCAGTACTTC
>TRBJ1-1|TRBV5-1|.|.|15
CASSSSAEPNTEAFF
TGCGCCAGCAGCTCCTCGGCGGAACCGAACACTGAAGCTTTCTTT
>TRBJ2-4|TRBV21-1|.|.|15
CASSDETRSQNIQYF
TGTGCCAGCAGCGACGAGACTAGATCTCAAAACATTCAGTACTTC
>TRBJ1-1|TRBV7-3|.|TRBD1|16
CASSQIPGQGRTEAFF
TGTGCCAGCAGCCAAATTCCGGGACAGGGGCGTACTGAAGCTTTCTTT
>TRBJ1-6|TRBV2|.|.|15
CASNSAGTRDSPLHF
TGTGCCAGCAATTCCGCCGGGACTAGAGATTCACCCCTCCACTTT